The clone carrying this TCR beta chain was recorded many times. Its antigen is currently unknown. This sample is drawn from a study of T cell repertoires in cytomegalovirus infection. Across the whole study: It was the public TCR beta signatures that indicated both CMV infection and matching HLA type. Study-wide results and limits: CMV-specific HLA-C-restricted TCR beta clonotypes dominated the ex vivo response. Summed frequency of public TCR beta families distinguished CMV carriers with the relevant HLA.

From the reads, TCRdb called clonotypes with MiXCR, one entry per CDR3 protein. Of 200,000 to 300,000 distinct CDR3 sequences in the sample, roughly 9% were seen once. The CDR3 length is 15 residues. Looked up from germline, CDR1 is MNHEY and CDR2 is SVGEGT. V was pared by 8 bases and J by 3 bases, with 19 bases between. Input material: PBMCs. The chain joins TRBV6-2 or TRBV6-3 to TRBJ1-1; D uncertain. This sequence originates from a human donor in good health (CMV status not recorded). Some clones in this sample may be carry-over from other donors' samples. CDR3 sequence: CASGFVPGSDTEAFF. CDR3 in DNA: TGTGCCAGCGGGTTTGTGCCGGGATCGGACACTGAAGCTTTCTTT.